Many counts were recorded for the clone carrying this TCR beta chain. No antigen is known for it. The CDR3 covers 15 residues. The germline CDR1 and CDR2 sequences are SGHTA and FQGTGA. V dropped 5 bases and J dropped 3 bases, with 15 bases sitting between them. This record belongs to a study of T-cell reconstitution after alpha-beta-depleted transplantation in children. Study-level points and caveats: Some patients showed high day-60 TCRbeta diversity, which derived from surviving recipient T cells and thymic progenitors. The study reportedly traced alpha-beta T cells about two months after transplant to several hundred expanded graft clones. Newly generated T cells supplied most T-cell counts and diversity one year post-transplant.

Preparation of the TCRbeta library involved a method that used unique molecular identifiers. TCRdb redid the calling of the PCR reads with MiXCR, one entry per CDR3 protein. In the table there are hundreds of thousands of distinct CDR3 sequences, under 15% of which are singletons. The V call is TRBV7-3, the J call TRBJ2-3, with D perhaps TRBD2 (5 bases). The sample was PBMCs, taken before TCRalphabeta/CD19-depleted stem cell transplant. The receptor was isolated from a girl aged 2 to 9 with congenital amegakaryocytic thrombocytopenia, due to receive a stem cell transplant. In DNA form, the CDR3 reads TGTGCCAGCAGCACGGACGGGGATAAAACAGATACGCAGTATTTT. Translated: CASSTDGDKTDTQYF.